Here is one TCR beta chain with its context. Its target is unknown. TCR beta sequences were obtained from blood CD8+ and CD4+ T cells. Purification of the CD8+ and CD4+ T cells relied on negative isolation, and TEMRA cells underwent FACS enrichment. This entry comes from a study of CD8 T cells in Susac syndrome. Overall study context: When blood was collected, patients with Susac syndrome were therapy-naive, were taking corticosteroids, or were receiving intravenous immunoglobulin alone.

Reverse transcription of roughly 0.5 to 1 ug RNA was performed with random hexamers. TCRdb re-derived calls from the immunoSEQ multiplex PCR reads in MiXCR, one entry per CDR3 protein. Of 80,000 or so distinct CDR3 sequences detected, 94% appear once; the ten largest clones hold about 0.52%. Study-wide results and limits: Among people with Susac, CD8+ clonal expansion was greatest in TEMRA cells and active patients.

J was trimmed by 4 bases and V by 3 bases; bases with no gene match: 9. The CDR3 length is 16 residues. The germline CDR1 and CDR2 sequences are MGHRA and YSYEKL. The sample was CD8+ T cells from PBMCs. This sequence originates from a human donor with Susac syndrome. The chain links TRBV4-1 to TRBJ2-7; 10 bases map to TRBD1. CDR3 protein: CASSHSGTGVGYEQYF. CDR3 in DNA: TGCGCCAGCAGCCATTCCGGGACAGGGGTTGGATACGAGCAGTACTTC.